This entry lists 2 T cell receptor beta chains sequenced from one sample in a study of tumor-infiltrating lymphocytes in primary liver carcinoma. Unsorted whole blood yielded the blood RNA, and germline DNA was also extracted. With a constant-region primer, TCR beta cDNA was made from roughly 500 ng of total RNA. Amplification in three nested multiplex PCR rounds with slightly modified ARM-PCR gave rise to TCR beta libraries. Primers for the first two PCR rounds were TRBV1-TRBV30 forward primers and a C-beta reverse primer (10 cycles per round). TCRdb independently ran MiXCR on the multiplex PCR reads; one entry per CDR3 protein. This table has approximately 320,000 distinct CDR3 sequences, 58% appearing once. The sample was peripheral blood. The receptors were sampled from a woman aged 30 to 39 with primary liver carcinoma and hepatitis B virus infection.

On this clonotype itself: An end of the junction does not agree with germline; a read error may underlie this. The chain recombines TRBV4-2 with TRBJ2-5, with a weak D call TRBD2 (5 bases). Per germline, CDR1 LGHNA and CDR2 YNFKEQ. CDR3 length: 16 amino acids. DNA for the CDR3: TGTGTCAGCAGCCGAGCATCGGGAACCCTCCAAGAGACCCAGTACTTC. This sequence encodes CVSSRASGTLQETQYF.

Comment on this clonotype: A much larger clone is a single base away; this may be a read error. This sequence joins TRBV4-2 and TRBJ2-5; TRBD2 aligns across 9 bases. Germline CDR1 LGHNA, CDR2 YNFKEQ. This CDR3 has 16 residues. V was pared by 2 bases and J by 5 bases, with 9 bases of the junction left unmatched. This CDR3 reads CASSQLAGGPSETQYF. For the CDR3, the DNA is TGTGCCAGCAGCCAACTTGCGGGAGGGCCGTCTGAGACCCAGTACTTC.